The TCR beta chain under discussion was sequenced for a study of cytomegalovirus exposure and HLA in healthy donors. Study-level results: The records held CMV serostatus as the only immune exposure information.

As to this clone: The antigen is not known.

Germline CDR1 is GTSNPN and CDR2 is SVGIG (reference sequence). V was pared by 6 bases and J by 4 bases, with 7 bases of the junction left unmatched. This CDR3 has 13 residues. Primers: 60 Vbeta forward and 13 Jbeta reverse. Repertoires were generated with immunoSEQ multiplex PCR, while TCRdb's copy carries only in-frame clones and drops some. Found here are almost 95,000 clones, roughly 69% of them singletons; the top ten hold under 3%. The V gene is TRBV30, the J gene TRBJ2-5; TRBD2 matches 8 bases. The sequence derives from a man in his forties or fifties in good health and CMV-seronegative. The sequencing input was PBMCs. CDR3 bases: TGTGCCTGCGACCTAGCGGGCGCAGAGACCCAGTACTTC. It is translated as CACDLAGAETQYF.